This TCR beta chain is from a study of neurological immune-mediated disorders. Regarding the study as a whole: One related-CDR3 cluster, found by phylogenetic grouping, held repertoires of 18 of 34 multiple sclerosis patients and is a possible signature.

The junction had 2 bases not matched to a gene; V was cut back by 4 bases and J by 2 bases. The V gene's germline CDR1 is SGHKS and CDR2 YYEKEE (reference sequence). This CDR3 is built from 14 residues. By share, this clonotype counts as medium-sized (0.01 to 0.1%). Its antigen remains unknown. TCRdb recomputed calls from the 5' RACE reads with MiXCR, one row per CDR3 protein. The sample holds about 48,000 distinct CDR3 sequences, approximately 5.8% seen once. Input was more than 800,000 sorted T cells, either CD4+ or CD8+. The V gene is TRBV5-5, the J gene TRBJ1-5; 8 bases fit TRBD1. The sample comprised CD4+ T cells from blood. The sequence was obtained from a woman between 18 and 29 years old with multiple sclerosis. CDR3 DNA sequence: TGTGCCAGCAGCGGACAGGGCGGCAATCAGCCCCAGCATTTT. As protein: CASSGQGGNQPQHF.